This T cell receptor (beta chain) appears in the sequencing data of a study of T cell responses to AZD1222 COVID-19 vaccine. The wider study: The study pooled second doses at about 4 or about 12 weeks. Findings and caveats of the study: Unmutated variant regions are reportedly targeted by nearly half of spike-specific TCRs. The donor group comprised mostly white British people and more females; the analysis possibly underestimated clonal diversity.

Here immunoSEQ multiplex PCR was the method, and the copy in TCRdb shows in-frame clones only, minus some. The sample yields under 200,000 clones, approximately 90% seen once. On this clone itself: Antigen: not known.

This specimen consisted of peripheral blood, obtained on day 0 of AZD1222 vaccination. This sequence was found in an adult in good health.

The CDR3: CASSLLGGLRSYEQYF. CDR3 bases: TGTGCCAGCAGTTTGCTTGGCGGACTTCGCTCCTACGAGCAGTACTTC. The rearrangement uses TRBV28 and TRBJ2-7; TRBD2 might be the D (5 bases). The CDR3 extends over 16 amino acids. V was shortened by 3 bases and J by 0 bases, with 15 bases between the two germline ends. Germline lookup yields CDR1 MDHEN and CDR2 SYDVKM.